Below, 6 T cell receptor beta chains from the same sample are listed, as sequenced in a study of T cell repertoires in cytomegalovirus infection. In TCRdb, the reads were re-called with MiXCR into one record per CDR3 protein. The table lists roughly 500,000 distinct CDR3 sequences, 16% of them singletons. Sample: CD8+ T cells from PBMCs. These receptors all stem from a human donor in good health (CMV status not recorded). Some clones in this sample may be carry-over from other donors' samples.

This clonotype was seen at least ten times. The CDR3 nucleotides read TGTGCCAGCAGCGATCAGGTCGGGGGGGATTATAGGGCAGATACGCAGTATTTT. Amino acid sequence: CASSDQVGGDYRADTQYF. This chain connects TRBV7-9 to TRBJ2-3; 8 nucleotides match TRBD2. This CDR3 has 18 residues. CDR1 and CDR2 from the germline V gene are SEHNR and FQNEAQ (reference sequence). The V segment lost 5 bases and the J segment 4 bases; nucleotides outside the gene matches: 17.

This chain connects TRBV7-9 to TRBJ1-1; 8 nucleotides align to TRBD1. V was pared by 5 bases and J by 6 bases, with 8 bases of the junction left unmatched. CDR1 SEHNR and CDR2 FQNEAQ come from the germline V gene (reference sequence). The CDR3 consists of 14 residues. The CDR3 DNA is TGTGCCAGCAGCCCAGGGGACAGGAGGGCTGAAGCTTTCTTT. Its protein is CASSPGDRRAEAFF.

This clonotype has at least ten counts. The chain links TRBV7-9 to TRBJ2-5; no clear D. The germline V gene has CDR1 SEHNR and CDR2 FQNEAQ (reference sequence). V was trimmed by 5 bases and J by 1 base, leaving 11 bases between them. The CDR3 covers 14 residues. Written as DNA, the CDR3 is TGTGCCAGCAGCCCCCCTGACTTCCAAGAGACCCAGTACTTC. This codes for CASSPPDFQETQYF.

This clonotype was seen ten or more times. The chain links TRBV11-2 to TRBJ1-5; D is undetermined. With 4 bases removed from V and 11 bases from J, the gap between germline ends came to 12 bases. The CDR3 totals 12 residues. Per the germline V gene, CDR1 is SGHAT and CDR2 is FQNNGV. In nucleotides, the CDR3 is TGTGCCAGCAGCTCAAATGGGGTGTCCCAGCATTTT. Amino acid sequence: CASSSNGVSQHF.

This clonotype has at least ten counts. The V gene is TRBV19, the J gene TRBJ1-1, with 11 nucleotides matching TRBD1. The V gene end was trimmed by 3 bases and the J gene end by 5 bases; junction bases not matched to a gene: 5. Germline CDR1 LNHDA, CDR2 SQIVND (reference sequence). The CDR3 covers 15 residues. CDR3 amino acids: CASSMMGQGGTEAFF. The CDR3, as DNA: TGTGCCAGTAGTATGATGGGACAGGGGGGAACTGAAGCTTTCTTT.

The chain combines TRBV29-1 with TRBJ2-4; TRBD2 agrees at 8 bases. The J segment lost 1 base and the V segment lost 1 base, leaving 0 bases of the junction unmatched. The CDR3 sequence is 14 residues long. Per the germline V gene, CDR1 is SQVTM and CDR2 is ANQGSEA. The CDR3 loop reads CSVEAGGAKNIQYF. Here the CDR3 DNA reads TGCAGCGTTGAAGCGGGGGGGGCCAAAAACATTCAGTACTTC.